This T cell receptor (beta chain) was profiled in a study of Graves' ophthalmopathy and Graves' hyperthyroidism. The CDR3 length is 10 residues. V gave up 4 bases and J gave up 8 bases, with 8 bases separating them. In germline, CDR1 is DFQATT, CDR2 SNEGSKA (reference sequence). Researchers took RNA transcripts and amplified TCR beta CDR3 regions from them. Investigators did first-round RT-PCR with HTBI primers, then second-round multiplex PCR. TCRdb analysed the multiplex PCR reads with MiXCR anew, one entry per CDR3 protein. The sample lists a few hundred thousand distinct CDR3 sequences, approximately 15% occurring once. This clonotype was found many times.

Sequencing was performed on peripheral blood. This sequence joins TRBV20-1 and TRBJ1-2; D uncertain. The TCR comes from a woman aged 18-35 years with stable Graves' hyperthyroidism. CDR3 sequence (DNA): TGCAGTGCTAAACAGATCGGCTACACCTTC. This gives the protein CSAKQIGYTF.